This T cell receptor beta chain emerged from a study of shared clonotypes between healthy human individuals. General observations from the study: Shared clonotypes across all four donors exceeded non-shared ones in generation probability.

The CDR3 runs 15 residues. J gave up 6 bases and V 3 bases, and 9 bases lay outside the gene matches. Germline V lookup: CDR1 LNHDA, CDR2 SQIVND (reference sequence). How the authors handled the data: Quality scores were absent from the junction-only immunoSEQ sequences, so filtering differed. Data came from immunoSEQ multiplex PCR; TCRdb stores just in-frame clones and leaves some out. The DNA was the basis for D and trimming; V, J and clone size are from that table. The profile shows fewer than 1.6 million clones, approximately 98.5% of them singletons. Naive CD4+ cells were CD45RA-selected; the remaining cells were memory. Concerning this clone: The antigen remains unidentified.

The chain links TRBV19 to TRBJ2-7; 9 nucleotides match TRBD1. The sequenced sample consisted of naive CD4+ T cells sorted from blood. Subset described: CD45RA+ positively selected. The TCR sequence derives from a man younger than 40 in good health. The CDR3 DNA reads TGTGCCAGTAGTATGAGGGACAGGGATTACGGCGAGCAGTACTTC. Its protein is CASSMRDRDYGEQYF.